The rows below give T cell receptor beta chains drawn from one sample of a study of radiotherapy plus CTLA-4 blockade in lung cancer. This table comes from immunoSEQ multiplex PCR, and its TCRdb copy is limited to in-frame clones, with some not included. The sample contains 50,000 to 65,000 clones, around 80% of which appear only once. The sequenced sample was peripheral blood, obtained from a patient treated with radiotherapy plus ipilimumab. Receptors originate from a human donor with non-small cell lung cancer who had a partial response to radiotherapy plus ipilimumab. The CDR3 runs from the conserved cysteine through the conserved F or W. D genes are given only for firm matches. Rows give clone size only sometimes, using once, few, many, or a class for an expanded clone.

J gene: TRBJ1-1
D gene: TRBD1
CDR3 length: 14
clone size: .
V gene: TRBV2
CDR3 protein: CASRMLDRGFQAFF
CDR3 DNA: TGTGCCAGCAGGATGCTGGACAGGGGATTTCAAGCTTTCTTT

J gene: TRBJ2-4
D gene: TRBD2
CDR3 length: 14
clone size: .
V gene: TRBV5-1
CDR3 protein: CASNGSGAKNIQYF
CDR3 DNA: TGCGCCAGCAACGGTAGCGGGGCCAAAAACATTCAGTACTTC

J gene: TRBJ2-3
D gene: TRBD2
CDR3 length: 17
clone size: .
V gene: TRBV15
CDR3 protein: CATSRDYGGGSTDTQYF
CDR3 DNA: TGTGCCACCAGCAGAGATTACGGGGGAGGGAGCACAGATACGCAGTATTTT

J gene: TRBJ1-4
D gene: .
CDR3 length: 13
clone size: medium-sized
V gene: TRBV29-1
CDR3 protein: CSVLAGGGEKLFF
CDR3 DNA: TGCAGCGTTTTGGCGGGGGGCGGTGAAAAACTGTTTTTT

J gene: TRBJ1-2
D gene: .
CDR3 length: 13
clone size: .
V gene: TRBV19
CDR3 protein: CASSTGQYYGYTF
CDR3 DNA: TGTGCCAGTAGTACCGGACAGTACTATGGCTACACCTTC

J gene: TRBJ2-3
D gene: .
CDR3 length: 12
clone size: .
V gene: TRBV2
CDR3 protein: CAASFGSDTQYF
CDR3 DNA: TGTGCCGCCTCGTTCGGGAGCGATACGCAGTATTTT

J gene: TRBJ2-1
D gene: TRBD2
CDR3 length: 16
clone size: .
V gene: TRBV27
CDR3 protein: CASSLAGRGGHNEQFF
CDR3 DNA: TGTGCCAGCAGTTTAGCGGGGCGGGGGGGCCACAATGAGCAGTTCTTC

J gene: TRBJ1-1
D gene: .
CDR3 length: 11
clone size: .
V gene: TRBV6-6
CDR3 protein: CASTKNTEAFF
CDR3 DNA: TGTGCCAGCACTAAAAACACTGAAGCTTTCTTT

J gene: TRBJ1-1
D gene: .
CDR3 length: 14
clone size: .
V gene: TRBV7-2
CDR3 protein: CASSLNPGNTEAFF
CDR3 DNA: TGTGCCAGCAGCTTAAATCCAGGGAACACTGAAGCTTTCTTT

J gene: TRBJ2-3
D gene: TRBD2
CDR3 length: 17
clone size: .
V gene: TRBV6-1
CDR3 protein: CASSEARAGGYYDTQYF
CDR3 DNA: TGTGCCAGCAGTGAAGCGAGAGCGGGGGGGTATTATGATACGCAGTATTTT

J gene: TRBJ2-3
D gene: TRBD2
CDR3 length: 16
clone size: .
V gene: TRBV11-2
CDR3 protein: CASSLFSGGSTDTQYF
CDR3 DNA: TGTGCCAGCAGCTTATTTTCCGGGGGGAGCACAGATACGCAGTATTTT

J gene: TRBJ2-3
D gene: .
CDR3 length: 14
clone size: .
V gene: TRBV27
CDR3 protein: CASTLRRATDTQYF
CDR3 DNA: TGTGCCAGCACCCTTAGGAGGGCAACAGATACGCAGTATTTT

J gene: TRBJ2-3
D gene: TRBD2
CDR3 length: 15
clone size: .
V gene: TRBV18
CDR3 protein: CASSPISGGTDTQYF
CDR3 DNA: TGTGCCAGCTCTCCGATTAGCGGGGGTACAGATACGCAGTATTTT

J gene: TRBJ2-7
D gene: TRBD1
CDR3 length: 15
clone size: .
V gene: TRBV19
CDR3 protein: CASTFSGTGFYEQYF
CDR3 DNA: TGTGCCAGTACCTTTTCCGGGACAGGGTTCTACGAGCAGTACTTC

J gene: TRBJ1-2
D gene: .
CDR3 length: 15
clone size: .
V gene: TRBV28
CDR3 protein: CASSAEVSAGYGYTF
CDR3 DNA: TGTGCCAGCAGCGCTGAAGTTTCCGCGGGCTATGGCTACACCTTC

J gene: TRBJ2-7
D gene: TRBD1
CDR3 length: 14
clone size: .
V gene: TRBV6-1
CDR3 protein: CATRRGQASYEQYF
CDR3 DNA: TGTGCCACCCGTCGGGGACAGGCTTCCTACGAGCAGTACTTC

J gene: TRBJ1-6
D gene: TRBD1
CDR3 length: 15
clone size: few
V gene: TRBV5-6
CDR3 protein: CASSSWDRANSPLHF
CDR3 DNA: TGTGCCAGCAGCTCATGGGACAGGGCTAATTCACCCCTCCACTTT

J gene: TRBJ1-2
D gene: .
CDR3 length: 13
clone size: .
V gene: TRBV11-2
CDR3 protein: CASSLASGYGYTF
CDR3 DNA: TGTGCCAGCAGCTTAGCCAGTGGCTATGGCTACACCTTC

J gene: TRBJ1-2
D gene: TRBD1
CDR3 length: 14
clone size: few
V gene: TRBV13
CDR3 protein: CASSLFGQGYGYTF
CDR3 DNA: TGTGCCAGCAGCTTATTTGGACAGGGGTATGGCTACACCTTC

J gene: TRBJ1-3
D gene: .
CDR3 length: 15
clone size: .
V gene: TRBV5-1
CDR3 protein: CASSLEPYSGNTIYF
CDR3 DNA: TGCGCCAGCAGCTTGGAGCCGTACTCTGGAAACACCATATATTTT

J gene: TRBJ1-6
D gene: .
CDR3 length: 14
clone size: .
V gene: TRBV28
CDR3 protein: CASSLNTQNSPLHF
CDR3 DNA: TGTGCCAGCAGTTTAAACACCCAAAATTCACCCCTCCACTTT

J gene: TRBJ1-4
D gene: TRBD1
CDR3 length: 14
clone size: .
V gene: TRBV25-1
CDR3 protein: CASSPTGGGKKLFF
CDR3 DNA: TGTGCCAGCAGTCCGACAGGGGGCGGGAAAAAACTGTTTTTT

J gene: TRBJ2-3
D gene: .
CDR3 length: 12
clone size: .
V gene: TRBV7-9
CDR3 protein: CASGPGTDTQYF
CDR3 DNA: TGTGCCAGCGGACCGGGGACAGATACGCAGTATTTT

J gene: TRBJ2-5
D gene: TRBD1
CDR3 length: 13
clone size: .
V gene: TRBV11-1
CDR3 protein: CASSYRGAETQYF
CDR3 DNA: TGTGCCAGCAGTTACAGGGGAGCGGAGACCCAGTACTTC

J gene: TRBJ2-1
D gene: .
CDR3 length: 15
clone size: .
V gene: TRBV11-3
CDR3 protein: CASSSYSGNSNEQFF
CDR3 DNA: TGTGCCAGCAGCTCGTATAGCGGAAATAGCAATGAGCAGTTCTTC

J gene: TRBJ2-7
D gene: TRBD1
CDR3 length: 15
clone size: .
V gene: TRBV5-4
CDR3 protein: CASSLGQGSLYEQYF
CDR3 DNA: TGTGCCAGCAGCCTGGGACAGGGTTCCCTCTACGAGCAGTACTTC

J gene: TRBJ1-6
D gene: TRBD1
CDR3 length: 15
clone size: .
V gene: TRBV5-1
CDR3 protein: CASSPGQGYNSPLHF
CDR3 DNA: TGCGCCAGCAGCCCCGGACAGGGTTATAATTCACCCCTCCACTTT

J gene: TRBJ1-1
D gene: .
CDR3 length: 13
clone size: .
V gene: TRBV7-9
CDR3 protein: CASSLIATTEAFF
CDR3 DNA: TGTGCCAGCAGCTTAATAGCGACCACTGAAGCTTTCTTT

J gene: TRBJ2-1
D gene: TRBD1
CDR3 length: 16
clone size: .
V gene: TRBV4-2
CDR3 protein: CASSQEEGQGWDEQFF
CDR3 DNA: TGTGCCAGCAGCCAAGAAGAGGGACAGGGATGGGATGAGCAGTTCTTC

J gene: TRBJ1-5
D gene: TRBD1
CDR3 length: 15
clone size: .
V gene: TRBV6-5
CDR3 protein: CASSYGTGAGQPQHF
CDR3 DNA: TGTGCCAGCAGTTATGGGACAGGGGCGGGTCAGCCCCAGCATTTT

J gene: TRBJ2-7
D gene: TRBD1
CDR3 length: 14
clone size: .
V gene: TRBV6-5
CDR3 protein: CASSSSGTGYEQYF
CDR3 DNA: TGTGCCAGCAGTTCCTCCGGGACAGGTTACGAGCAGTACTTC

J gene: TRBJ2-3
D gene: .
CDR3 length: 10
clone size: .
V gene: TRBV20-1
CDR3 protein: CSAPNYTQYF
CDR3 DNA: TGCAGTGCGCCAAACTATACGCAGTATTTT

J gene: TRBJ2-1
D gene: .
CDR3 length: 13
clone size: .
V gene: TRBV27
CDR3 protein: CASSFEVSGEQFF
CDR3 DNA: TGTGCCAGCAGTTTCGAAGTCAGCGGTGAGCAGTTCTTC

J gene: TRBJ1-1
D gene: .
CDR3 length: 13
clone size: once
V gene: TRBV7-3
CDR3 protein: CASSSYMNTEAFF
CDR3 DNA: TGTGCCAGCAGCTCCTATATGAACACTGAAGCTTTCTTT

J gene: TRBJ1-5
D gene: .
CDR3 length: 13
clone size: .
V gene: TRBV5-1
CDR3 protein: CASSLSETQPQHF
CDR3 DNA: TGCGCCAGCAGCTTAAGCGAAACCCAGCCCCAGCATTTT

J gene: TRBJ2-5
D gene: .
CDR3 length: 14
clone size: .
V gene: TRBV14
CDR3 protein: CASSPSSLQETQYF
CDR3 DNA: TGTGCCAGCAGCCCTTCTTCACTGCAAGAGACCCAGTACTTC

J gene: TRBJ2-1
D gene: .
CDR3 length: 15
clone size: .
V gene: TRBV2
CDR3 protein: CASTGGAGGKNEQFF
CDR3 DNA: TGTGCCAGCACCGGCGGGGCAGGGGGAAAAAATGAGCAGTTCTTC

J gene: TRBJ1-4
D gene: TRBD1
CDR3 length: 15
clone size: .
V gene: TRBV4-1
CDR3 protein: CASSQQGVSNEKLFF
CDR3 DNA: TGCGCCAGCAGCCAACAGGGGGTTTCTAATGAAAAACTGTTTTTT

J gene: TRBJ2-6
D gene: TRBD1
CDR3 length: 16
clone size: .
V gene: TRBV7-9
CDR3 protein: CASSIRTGAGANVLTF
CDR3 DNA: TGTGCCAGCAGCATCAGGACAGGGGCTGGGGCCAACGTCCTGACTTTC

J gene: TRBJ1-2
D gene: .
CDR3 length: 13
clone size: .
V gene: TRBV4-1
CDR3 protein: CASSQDIDYGYTF
CDR3 DNA: TGCGCCAGCAGCCAAGACATTGACTATGGCTACACCTTC